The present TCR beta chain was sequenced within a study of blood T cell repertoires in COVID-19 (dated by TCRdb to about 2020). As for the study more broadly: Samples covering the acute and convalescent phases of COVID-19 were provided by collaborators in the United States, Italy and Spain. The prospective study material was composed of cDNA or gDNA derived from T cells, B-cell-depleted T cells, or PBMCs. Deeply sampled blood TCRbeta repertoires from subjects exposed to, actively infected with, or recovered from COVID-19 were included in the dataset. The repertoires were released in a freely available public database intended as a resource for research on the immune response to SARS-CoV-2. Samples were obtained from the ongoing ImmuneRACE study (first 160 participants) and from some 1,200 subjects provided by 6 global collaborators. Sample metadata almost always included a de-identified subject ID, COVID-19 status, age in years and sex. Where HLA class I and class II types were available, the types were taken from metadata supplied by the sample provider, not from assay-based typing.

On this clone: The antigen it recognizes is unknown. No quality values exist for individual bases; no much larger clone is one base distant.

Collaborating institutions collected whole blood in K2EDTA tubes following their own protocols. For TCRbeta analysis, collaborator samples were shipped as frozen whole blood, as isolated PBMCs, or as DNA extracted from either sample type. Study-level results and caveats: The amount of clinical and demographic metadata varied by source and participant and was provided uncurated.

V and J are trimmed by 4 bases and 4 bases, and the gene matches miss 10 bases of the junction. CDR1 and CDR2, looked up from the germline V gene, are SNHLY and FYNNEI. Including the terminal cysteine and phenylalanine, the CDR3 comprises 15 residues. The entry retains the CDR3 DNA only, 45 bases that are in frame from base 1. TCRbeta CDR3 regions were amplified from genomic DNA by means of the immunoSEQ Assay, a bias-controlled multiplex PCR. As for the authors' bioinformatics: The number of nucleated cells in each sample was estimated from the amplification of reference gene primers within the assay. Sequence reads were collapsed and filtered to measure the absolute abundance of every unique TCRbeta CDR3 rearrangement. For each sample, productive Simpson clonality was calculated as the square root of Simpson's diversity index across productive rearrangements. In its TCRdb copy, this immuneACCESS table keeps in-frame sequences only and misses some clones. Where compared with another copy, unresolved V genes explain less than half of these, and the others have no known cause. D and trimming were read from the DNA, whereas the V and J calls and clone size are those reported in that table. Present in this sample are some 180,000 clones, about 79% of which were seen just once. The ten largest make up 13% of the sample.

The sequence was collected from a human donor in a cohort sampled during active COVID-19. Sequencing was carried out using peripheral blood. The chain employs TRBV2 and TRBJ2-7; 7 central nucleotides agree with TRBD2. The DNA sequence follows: TGTGCCAGCAGTGTGGTCCGGGGGGAGCCATACGAGCAGTACTTC. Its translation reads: CASSVVRGEPYEQYF.